The sequence of this T cell receptor (beta chain) was determined in a study of molecular identifiers for immune sequencing clone quantification. Per germline, CDR1 MGHRA and CDR2 YSYEKL. Germline trimming cut 0 bases from V and 0 bases from J; bases unmatched to any gene: 12. This CDR3 region has 20 residues. It was with previously described methods and listed TCR primers that bulk TCR libraries were made. One entry per CDR3 protein results from TCRdb running MiXCR on the PCR reads. The repertoire holds 20,000 to 30,000 distinct CDR3 sequences, with 17% as singletons. This clonotype was counted many times. Sorting defined naive CD8 T cells as CD8+CD4-CCR7+CD45RA+.

This chain joins TRBV4-1 and TRBJ2-3; 10 nucleotides match TRBD2. This receptor was taken from a human donor in good health. Some libraries in this study had Jurkat cell RNA spiked in. The sequenced sample consisted of naive CD8+ T cells from blood, with Jurkat cell RNA spiked in. The subset here: FACS-sorted CD8+CD4-CCR7+CD45RA+ naive T cells. The CDR3 nucleotides read TGCGCCAGCAGCCAAGATCGGTCTAGCGGGGGAGTTACTAGCACAGATACGCAGTATTTT. It codes for CASSQDRSSGGVTSTDTQYF.